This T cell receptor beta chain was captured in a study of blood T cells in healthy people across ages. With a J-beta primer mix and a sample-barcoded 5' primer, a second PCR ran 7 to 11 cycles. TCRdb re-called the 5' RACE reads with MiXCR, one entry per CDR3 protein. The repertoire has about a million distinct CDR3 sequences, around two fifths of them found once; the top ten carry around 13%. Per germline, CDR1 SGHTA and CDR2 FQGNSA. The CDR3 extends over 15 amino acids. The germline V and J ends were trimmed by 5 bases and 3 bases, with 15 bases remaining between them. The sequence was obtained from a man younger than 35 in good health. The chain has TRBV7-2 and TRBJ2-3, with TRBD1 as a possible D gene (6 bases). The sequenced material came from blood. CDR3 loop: CASSATGTWTDTQYF. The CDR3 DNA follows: TGTGCCAGCAGCGCAACCGGGACATGGACAGATACGCAGTATTTT. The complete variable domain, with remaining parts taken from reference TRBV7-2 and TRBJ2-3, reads GAGVSQSPSNKVTEKGKDVELRCDPISGHTALYWYRQSLGQGLEFLIYFQGNSAPDKSGLPSDRFSAERTGGSVSTLTIQRTQQEDSAVYLCASSATGTWTDTQYFGPGTRLTVL.